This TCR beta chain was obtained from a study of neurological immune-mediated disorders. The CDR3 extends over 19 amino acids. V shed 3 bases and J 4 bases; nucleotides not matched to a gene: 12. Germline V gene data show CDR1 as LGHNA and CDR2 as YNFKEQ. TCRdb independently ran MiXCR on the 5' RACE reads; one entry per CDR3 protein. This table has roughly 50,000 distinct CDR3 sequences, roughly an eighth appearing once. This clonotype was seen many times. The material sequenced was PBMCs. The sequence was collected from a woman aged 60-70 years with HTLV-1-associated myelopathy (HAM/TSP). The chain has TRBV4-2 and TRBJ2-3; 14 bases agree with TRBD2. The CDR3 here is CASSQESGTSGSAADTQYF. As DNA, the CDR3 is TGTGCCAGCAGCCAGGAATCCGGGACTAGCGGGAGTGCGGCAGATACGCAGTATTTT.